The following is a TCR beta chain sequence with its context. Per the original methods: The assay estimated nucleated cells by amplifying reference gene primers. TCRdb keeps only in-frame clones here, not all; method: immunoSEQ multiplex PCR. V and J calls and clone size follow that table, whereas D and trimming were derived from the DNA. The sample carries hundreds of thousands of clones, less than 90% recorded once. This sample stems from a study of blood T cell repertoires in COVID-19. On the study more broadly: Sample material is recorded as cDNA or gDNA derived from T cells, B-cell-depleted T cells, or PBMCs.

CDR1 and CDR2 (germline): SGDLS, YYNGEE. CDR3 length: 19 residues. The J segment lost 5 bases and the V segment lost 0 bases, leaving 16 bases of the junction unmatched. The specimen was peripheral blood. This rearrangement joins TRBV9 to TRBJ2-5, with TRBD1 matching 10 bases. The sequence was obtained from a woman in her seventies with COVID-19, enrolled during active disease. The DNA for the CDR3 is TGTGCCAGCAGCGTAGATGGGGGACAGGGGAATCCCTCAAGGGAGACCCAGTACTTC. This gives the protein CASSVDGGQGNPSRETQYF.